The 21 T cell receptor beta chains below were found in one sample sequenced in a study of cytomegalovirus exposure and HLA in healthy donors. Primers for the PCR totalled 60 Vbeta and 13 Jbeta. Assay used: immunoSEQ multiplex PCR; TCRdb lists only in-frame clones, some missing. The top ten clones hold about 8% of a sample with about 95,000 clones, just over 70% of them seen once. The sequencing sample was made of PBMCs. All receptors derive from a man aged 60-69 years in good health and CMV-seronegative.

The gene calls are TRBV5-1 and TRBJ2-2; 8 bases are shared with TRBD2. The germline CDR1 and CDR2 sequences are SGHRS and YFSETQ. This CDR3 comprises 18 residues. Losses at the gene ends were 4 bases for V and 7 bases for J; bases not matched to a gene: 18. The CDR3 sequence is CASSPQPGTGGPGGELFF. For the CDR3, the DNA is TGCGCCAGCAGCCCCCAGCCGGGAACGGGGGGGCCGGGCGGGGAGCTGTTTTTT.

The V and J genes are TRBV2 and TRBJ1-5, with 9 bases matching TRBD1. V lost 7 bases, J lost 7 bases, and 8 bases stayed unmatched. The CDR3 length is 14 residues. Per germline, CDR1 SNHLY and CDR2 FYNNEI. CDR3 in DNA: TGTGCCAGCATAAATGACAGGGGGGAACAGCCCCAGCATTTT. This codes for CASINDRGEQPQHF. Filled out from reference TRBV2 and TRBJ1-5, the complete variable domain reads EPEVTQTPSHQVTQMGQEVILRCVPISNHLYFYWYRQILGQKVEFLVSFYNNEISEKSEIFDDQFSVERPDGSNFTLKIRSTKLEDSAMYFCASINDRGEQPQHFGDGTRLSIL.

This CDR3 is CASGGGDRDEQFF. CDR3 nucleotide sequence: TGTGCCAGCGGGGGAGGGGATAGAGATGAGCAGTTCTTC. The chain joins TRBV6-4 to TRBJ2-1; TRBD2 aligns across 7 bases. V gave up 8 bases and J gave up 8 bases; unmatched junction bases: 9. The CDR3 is made up of 13 amino acids. Germline CDR1 reads MRHNA; CDR2 reads SNTAGT.

This chain links TRBV7-6 with TRBJ2-7; TRBD1 agrees at 10 bases. Germline-derived CDR1 and CDR2 are SGHVS and FNYEAQ. The trim removed 5 bases at V and 2 bases at J, leaving 3 bases unmatched. This CDR3 is 14 amino acids long. The CDR3 DNA follows: TGTGCCAGCAGCGCCGGACAGGGGGCCTACGAGCAGTACTTC. This codes for CASSAGQGAYEQYF.

The chain uses TRBV6-5 and TRBJ2-1; 10 bases align to TRBD1. The junction had 9 bases not matched to a gene; V was cut back by 5 bases and J by 8 bases. Germline V gives CDR1 MNHEY, CDR2 SVGAGI. The CDR3 runs to 15 residues. The CDR3 spells CASSNLTGGADEQFF. The CDR3, as DNA: TGTGCCAGCAGTAACCTGACAGGGGGCGCGGATGAGCAGTTCTTC.

V gene TRBV4-2 combines with J gene TRBJ2-7; 8 bases fit TRBD2. The CDR3 spans 16 residues. Germline V gene lookup returns CDR1 LGHNA and CDR2 YNFKEQ. V lost 3 bases to trimming and J lost 3 bases; unmatched junction nucleotides: 10. As DNA, the CDR3 is TGTGCCAGCAGCCAGGTGGAGCGGGAGATGAGCTACGAGCAGTACTTC. Amino acid sequence: CASSQVEREMSYEQYF.

The chain couples TRBV29-1 to TRBJ1-1; 10 bases fit TRBD1. The CDR3 consists of 14 residues. The germline V gene has CDR1 SQVTM and CDR2 ANQGSEA. The V segment lost 6 bases and the J segment 4 bases; nucleotides outside the gene matches: 8. In nucleotides, the CDR3 is TGCAGCGTCAATCCCGGGACAGGGGCCACTGAAGCTTTCTTT. This translates into CSVNPGTGATEAFF. Full variable domain (missing parts from reference TRBV29-1 and TRBJ1-1): SAVISQKPSRDICQRGTSLTIQCQVDSQVTMMFWYRQQPGQSLTLIATANQGSEATYESGFVIDKFPISRPNLTFSTLTVSNMSPEDSSIYLCSVNPGTGATEAFFGQGTRLTVV.

The chain carries TRBV28 and TRBJ1-5; a possible D gene is TRBD1 (5 bases). This CDR3 has 15 amino acids. V gave up 7 bases and J gave up 2 bases, with 15 bases separating them. CDR1 MDHEN and CDR2 SYDVKM come from the germline V gene. CDR3 region: CASNVGAEGNQPQHF. CDR3 DNA sequence: TGTGCCAGCAATGTAGGGGCCGAGGGCAATCAGCCCCAGCATTTT.

V is TRBV5-1 and J is TRBJ2-7; 11 bases align to TRBD2. The germline gives CDR1 SGHRS, CDR2 YFSETQ. The V and J ends lost 3 bases and 6 bases, in that order; junction bases with no gene match: 5. CDR3 length: 14 amino acids. CDR3 DNA sequence: TGCGCCAGCAGCTCAACTAGCGGGAGAGGCGAGCAGTACTTC. It specifies CASSSTSGRGEQYF.

This clone was recorded a few times. The V and J genes are TRBV11-2 and TRBJ2-3; D may be TRBD2 (6 bases). The CDR3 is 14 residues long. Per germline, CDR1 SGHAT and CDR2 FQNNGV. The V and J ends lost 1 base and 8 bases respectively, with 13 bases between them. The CDR3 region has the DNA TGTGCCAGCAGCTTAGGGGGTGGGGGAGGTACGCAGTATTTT. Protein: CASSLGGGGGTQYF.

Remarks on this clone: Other nucleotide sequences in the sample specify the same CDR3. The rearrangement uses TRBV5-4 and TRBJ2-3; 11 nucleotides match TRBD2. The germline V gene encodes CDR1 SGHNT and CDR2 YYREEE (reference sequence). This CDR3 is built from 15 residues. The junction had 0 bases not matched to a gene; V was cut back by 0 bases and J by 3 bases. The CDR3 DNA reads TGTGCCAGCAGCTTGGGACTAGCGGGGACAGATACGCAGTATTTT. Translation: CASSLGLAGTDTQYF.

The V and J genes are TRBV11-3 and TRBJ2-5, with 9 bases aligning to TRBD1. Trimming cost V 2 bases and J 3 bases; bases outside gene matches: 1. From germline, CDR1 is SGHNT and CDR2 YENEEA. This CDR3 contains 14 residues. The CDR3 nucleotides read TGTGCCAGCAGCTTAAGACAGGGGGAAGAGACCCAGTACTTC. The encoded protein is CASSLRQGEETQYF.

The chain employs TRBV2 and TRBJ2-7, with TRBD1 as a possible D gene (5 bases). V gave up 6 bases and J gave up 5 bases, with 17 bases separating them. The length of the CDR3 is 14 residues. Germline-derived CDR1 and CDR2 are SNHLY and FYNNEI. The CDR3 reads CASRDTTRMDEQYF. For the CDR3, the DNA is TGTGCCAGCAGGGACACCACTCGAATGGACGAGCAGTACTTC. Filled out from reference TRBV2 and TRBJ2-7, the complete variable domain reads EPEVTQTPSHQVTQMGQEVILRCVPISNHLYFYWYRQILGQKVEFLVSFYNNEISEKSEIFDDQFSVERPDGSNFTLKIRSTKLEDSAMYFCASRDTTRMDEQYFGPGTRLTVT.

V gene TRBV4-1 combines with J gene TRBJ2-1, with 7 positions matching TRBD2. From germline, CDR1 is MGHRA and CDR2 YSYEKL. V trimming: 6 bases; J trimming: 7 bases; junction bases outside the gene matches: 15. The CDR3 sequence is 16 residues long. The CDR3 sequence: CASRAPSGATMNEQFF. The DNA for the CDR3 is TGCGCCAGCAGGGCCCCCAGCGGGGCTACAATGAATGAGCAGTTCTTC.

V and J are TRBV29-1 and TRBJ2-7, with a weak D call TRBD1 (6 bases). CDR1 is SQVTM, CDR2 ANQGSEA, per germline. Trimming left V 5 bases short and J 5 bases short, with 16 bases between. This CDR3 region has 13 residues. The CDR3 DNA sequence: TGCAGCGTTTTGTCAGGGGATGTCAACGAGCAGTACTTC. Protein sequence: CSVLSGDVNEQYF.

This sequence joins TRBV9 and TRBJ2-1, with a weak D call TRBD2 (6 bases). This CDR3 is built from 19 residues. V lost 3 bases and J lost 0, with 22 bases in between. Germline V gene lookup returns CDR1 SGDLS and CDR2 YYNGEE. The CDR3 region has the DNA TGTGCCAGCAGCGCGCGTAGCCCTTCTAGCGCCCTCTCCTACAATGAGCAGTTCTTC. Protein product: CASSARSPSSALSYNEQFF. The whole variable domain, remainder taken from reference TRBV9 and TRBJ2-1, is DSGVTQTPKHLITATGQRVTLRCSPRSGDLSVYWYQQSLDQGLQFLIQYYNGEERAKGNILERFSAQQFPDLHSELNLSSLELGDSALYFCASSARSPSSALSYNEQFFGPGTRLTVL.

J is TRBJ2-3 and V is TRBV7-9; possibly TRBD2 for D (6 bases). The CDR3 length is 15 residues. Trimming took 5 bases from V and 0 from J, leaving 12 bases between them. Germline V gene data show CDR1 as SEHNR and CDR2 as FQNEAQ (reference sequence). Here the CDR3 reads CASSRGTPSTDTQYF. The CDR3 DNA follows: TGTGCCAGCAGCCGGGGGACTCCTAGCACAGATACGCAGTATTTT.

This chain connects TRBV28 to TRBJ2-1; TRBD1 aligns across 10 bases. Unmatched junction bases numbered 16, after V lost 7 bases and J lost 7 bases. The CDR3 spans 17 residues. Germline V lookup: CDR1 MDHEN, CDR2 SYDVKM. The CDR3 coding sequence is TGTGCCAGCACCCCGGGGGGCGGGGGACAGGGGAGGAATGAGCAGTTCTTC. Protein: CASTPGGGGQGRNEQFF.

The chain uses TRBV29-1 and TRBJ1-1, with D possibly TRBD1 on 5 matching bases. V was pared by 7 bases and J by 1 base, with 16 bases between. The germline V gene has CDR1 SQVTM and CDR2 ANQGSEA. This CDR3 contains 14 residues. CDR3 nucleotides: TGCAGCGCTACTAATTGGGGCAAGAACACTGAAGCTTTCTTT. As protein: CSATNWGKNTEAFF. The full variable domain, rest sourced from reference TRBV29-1 and TRBJ1-1, is SAVISQKPSRDICQRGTSLTIQCQVDSQVTMMFWYRQQPGQSLTLIATANQGSEATYESGFVIDKFPISRPNLTFSTLTVSNMSPEDSSIYLCSATNWGKNTEAFFGQGTRLTVV.

This chain links TRBV6-6 with TRBJ1-1; no clear D. The V gene lost 2 bases and the J gene lost 5 bases, with 12 bases spanning the gap. The CDR3 is made up of 14 amino acids. The germline V gene encodes CDR1 MNHNY and CDR2 SVGAGI (reference sequence). This chain's CDR3 is CASSYETGRTEAFF. In nucleotides, the CDR3 is TGTGCCAGCAGTTACGAGACCGGGAGGACTGAAGCTTTCTTT.

The chain couples TRBV5-1 to TRBJ1-2, with D tentatively TRBD1 (5 bases). The CDR3 is made up of 13 amino acids. Germline V CDR1 and CDR2: SGHRS, YFSETQ. V lost 2 bases to trimming and J lost 6 bases, with 11 bases between them. The DNA of the CDR3 is TGCGCCAGCAGCTTAGCGACAGAGAATGGCTACACCTTC. This sequence encodes CASSLATENGYTF.